This TCR beta chain came from a study of T cell repertoires in cytomegalovirus infection. The overall study: The public TCR beta signatures pointed to both CMV infection and matching HLA type.

Notes on this clonotype: Its cognate antigen is unknown.

TCRdb processed the reads anew with MiXCR; each CDR3 protein has one entry. The table shows roughly 250,000 distinct CDR3 sequences, with approximately 24% occurring only once. The CDR3 is 16 residues long. Trimming took off 6 bases at V and 0 bases at J, with 18 bases between the two ends. The germline CDR1 and CDR2 sequences are SQVTM and ANQGSEA. Study-level points and caveats: CMV carriers having the relevant HLA were flagged by cumulative public TCR beta family frequency. What dominated the ex vivo response were HLA-C-restricted CMV-specific TCR beta clonotypes.

The sample taken for sequencing was CD8+ T cells from PBMCs. The chain uses TRBV29-1 and TRBJ2-1; D may be TRBD1 or TRBD2 (5 bases each). The receptor comes from a human donor in good health (CMV status not recorded). Some clones in this sample may be carry-over from other donors' samples. The CDR3 bases are TGCAGCGTCGTCGGGGACCCTCGGAGCTCCTACAATGAGCAGTTCTTC. Its protein is CSVVGDPRSSYNEQFF.